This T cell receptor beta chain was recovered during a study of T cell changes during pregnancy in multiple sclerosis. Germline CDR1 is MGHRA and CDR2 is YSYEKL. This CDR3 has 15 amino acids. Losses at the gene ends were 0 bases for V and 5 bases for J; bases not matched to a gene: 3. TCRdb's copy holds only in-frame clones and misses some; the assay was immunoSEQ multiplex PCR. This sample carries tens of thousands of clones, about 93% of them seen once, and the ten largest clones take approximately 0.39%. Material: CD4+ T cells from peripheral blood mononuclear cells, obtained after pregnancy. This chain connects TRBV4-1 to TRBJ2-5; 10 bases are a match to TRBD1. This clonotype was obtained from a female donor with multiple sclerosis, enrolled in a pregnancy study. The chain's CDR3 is CASSQDWTGGETQYF. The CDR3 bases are TGCGCCAGCAGCCAAGATTGGACAGGGGGGGAGACCCAGTACTTC.